Here is one T cell receptor (beta chain) with its context. The germline gives CDR1 SQVTM, CDR2 ANQGSEA. This CDR3 has 13 amino acids. The V end lost 7 bases, the J end lost 7 bases, and 19 bases lay between the germline ends. Indicated treatment: oral pan-JAK inhibitor, 5-10 mg twice daily. RNA was isolated and reverse transcribed to cDNA, the sequencing template. Libraries were prepared by immunoSEQ multiplex PCR; TCRdb keeps only in-frame clonotypes and omits some of them. This sample has around 190,000 clones, with roughly three fifths found just once. The sample comes from a study of CD8+ T cells in alopecia areata.

The source of this sequence is a human donor with alopecia areata. The source material was CD4+ T cells sorted from blood, sampled at week 4, from a patient treated with tofacitinib. The chain uses TRBV29-1 and TRBJ1-2; D gene unclear. CDR3 DNA: TGCAGCGGCTGGGTCACCCCGAGTGGTGGCTACACCTTC. This translates into CSGWVTPSGGYTF.